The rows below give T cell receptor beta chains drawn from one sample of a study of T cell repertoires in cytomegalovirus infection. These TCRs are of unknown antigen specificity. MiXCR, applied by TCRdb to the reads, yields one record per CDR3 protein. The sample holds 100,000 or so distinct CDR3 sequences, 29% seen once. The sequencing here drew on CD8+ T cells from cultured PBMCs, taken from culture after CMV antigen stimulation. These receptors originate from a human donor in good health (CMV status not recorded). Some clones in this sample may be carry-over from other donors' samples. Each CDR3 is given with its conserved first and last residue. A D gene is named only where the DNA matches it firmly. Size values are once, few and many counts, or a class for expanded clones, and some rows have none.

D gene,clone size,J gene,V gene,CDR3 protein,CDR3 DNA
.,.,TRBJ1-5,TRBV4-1,CASSHSGLINQPQHF,TGCGCCAGCAGCCATTCCGGACTAATCAATCAGCCCCAGCATTTT
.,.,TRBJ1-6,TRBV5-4,CASSLDSYNSPLHF,TGTGCCAGCAGCTTGGACTCCTATAATTCACCCCTCCACTTT
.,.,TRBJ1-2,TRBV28,CASSSKTPIYRVHGYTF,TGTGCCAGCAGTTCCAAAACTCCGATCTACAGGGTTCACGGCTACACCTTC
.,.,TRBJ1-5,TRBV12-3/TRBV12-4,CASSFGGYQPQHF,TGTGCCAGCAGTTTCGGCGGGTATCAGCCCCAGCATTTT
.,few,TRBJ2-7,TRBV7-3,CASSLTGGSEQYF,TGTGCCAGCAGCTTAACCGGTGGATCCGAGCAGTACTTC
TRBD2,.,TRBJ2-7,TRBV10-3,CAISERLASRNEQYF,TGTGCCATCAGTGAGAGACTAGCGTCCCGAAACGAGCAGTACTTC
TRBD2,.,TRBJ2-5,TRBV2,CASRDLAGGPKTQYF,TGTGCCAGCAGAGATCTAGCGGGGGGGCCGAAGACCCAGTACTTC
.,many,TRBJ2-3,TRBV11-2,CASSLGGVSTDTQYF,TGTGCCAGCAGCTTAGGCGGGGTCAGCACAGATACGCAGTATTTT
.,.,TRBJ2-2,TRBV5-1,CASSLYQWNTGELFF,TGCGCCAGCAGCTTGTATCAATGGAACACCGGGGAGCTGTTTTTT
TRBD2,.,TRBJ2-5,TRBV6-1,CASSRSGGVQETQYF,TGTGCCAGCAGTCGCTCTGGGGGGGTCCAAGAGACCCAGTACTTC
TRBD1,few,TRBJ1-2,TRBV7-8,CASSLGDRVWKNRYGYTF,TGTGCCAGCAGCTTAGGGGACAGGGTGTGGAAGAACAGATATGGCTACACCTTC
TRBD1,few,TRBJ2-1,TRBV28,CASSFPRGTGNNEQFF,TGTGCCAGCAGTTTCCCTCGGGGGACAGGGAACAATGAGCAGTTCTTC
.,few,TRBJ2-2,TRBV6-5,CASSYHPGVVSRVRTGELFF,TGTGCCAGCAGTTACCACCCTGGGGTCGTCAGTCGAGTACGGACCGGGGAGCTGTTTTTT
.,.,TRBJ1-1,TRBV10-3,CAISESEGRNTEAFF,TGTGCCATCAGTGAGTCCGAAGGGAGGAACACTGAAGCTTTCTTT
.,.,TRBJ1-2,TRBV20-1,CSARAYFGGYTF,TGCAGTGCTAGAGCTTACTTCGGGGGCTACACCTTC
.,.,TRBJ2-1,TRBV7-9,CASSLDEGMTFNEQFF,TGTGCCAGCAGCTTAGATGAGGGGATGACTTTCAATGAGCAGTTCTTC
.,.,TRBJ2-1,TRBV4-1,CASSQEGGRGKGTNEQFF,TGCGCCAGCAGCCAAGAAGGGGGTAGGGGAAAGGGAACGAATGAGCAGTTCTTC
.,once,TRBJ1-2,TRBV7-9,CASSQTGFPHGYTF,TGTGCCAGCAGCCAGACGGGGTTTCCGCACGGCTACACCTTC
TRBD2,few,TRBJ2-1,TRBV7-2,CASSSGTSGENEQFF,TGTGCCAGCAGTTCCGGGACTAGCGGGGAGAATGAGCAGTTCTTC
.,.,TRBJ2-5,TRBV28,CASSRGLLVRETQYF,TGTGCCAGCAGCCGAGGACTACTGGTGAGAGAGACCCAGTACTTC
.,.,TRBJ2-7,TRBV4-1,CASSLRSSVGEQYF,TGCGCCAGCAGCCTCCGATCTTCAGTGGGCGAGCAGTACTTC
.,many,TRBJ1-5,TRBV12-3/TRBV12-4,CASSLRGLDSNQPQHF,TGTGCCAGCAGTTTAAGGGGTCTGGATAGCAATCAGCCCCAGCATTTT
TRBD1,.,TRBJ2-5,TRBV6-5,CASTQSLDRLYF,TGTGCCAGCACCCAGAGCCTGGACAGGCTGTACTTC
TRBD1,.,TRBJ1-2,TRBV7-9,CASSPTGQYGYTF,TGTGCCAGCAGCCCAACGGGACAGTATGGCTACACCTTC
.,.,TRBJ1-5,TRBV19,CASTPTGGNSNQPQHF,TGTGCCAGTACTCCAACGGGGGGGAATAGCAATCAGCCCCAGCATTTT
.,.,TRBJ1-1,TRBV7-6,CASSLAVVGRESTEAFF,TGTGCCAGCAGCTTAGCGGTCGTGGGAAGGGAAAGCACTGAAGCTTTCTTT
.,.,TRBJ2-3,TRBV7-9,CASSLAQGHYTDTQYF,TGTGCCAGCAGCTTAGCCCAGGGACATTACACAGATACGCAGTATTTT
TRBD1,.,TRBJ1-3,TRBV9,CASSVEGAGGNTIYF,TGTGCCAGCAGCGTAGAGGGGGCCGGAGGAAACACCATATATTTT
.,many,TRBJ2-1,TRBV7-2,CASSLLRRLPTMEQFF,TGTGCCAGCAGCTTACTCAGGCGCCTCCCTACAATGGAGCAGTTCTTC
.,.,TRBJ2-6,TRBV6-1,CASSLTTGANVLTF,TGTGCCAGCAGTTTAACTACCGGCGCCAACGTCCTGACTTTC
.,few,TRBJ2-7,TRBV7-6,CASSPIVGAKYEQYF,TGTGCCAGCAGCCCTATTGTCGGGGCCAAATACGAGCAGTACTTC
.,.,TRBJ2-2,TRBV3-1,CASSQEWAGELFF,TGTGCCAGCAGCCAAGAATGGGCCGGGGAGCTGTTTTTT
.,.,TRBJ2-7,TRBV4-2,CASSQAVAYEQYF,TGTGCCAGCAGCCAAGCGGTAGCCTACGAGCAGTACTTC
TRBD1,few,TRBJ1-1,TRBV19,CASTGWGQGHNTEAFF,TGTGCCAGTACCGGATGGGGACAGGGACATAACACTGAAGCTTTCTTT
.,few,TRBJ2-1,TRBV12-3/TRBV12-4,CASSPKHLRSYNEQFF,TGTGCCAGCAGTCCGAAACATCTTCGGTCCTACAATGAGCAGTTCTTC
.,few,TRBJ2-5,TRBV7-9,CASSPPWDGEETQYF,TGTGCCAGCAGCCCTCCCTGGGACGGGGAAGAGACCCAGTACTTC
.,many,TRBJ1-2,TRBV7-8,CASSIDTYGYTF,TGTGCCAGCAGTATAGACACCTATGGCTACACCTTC
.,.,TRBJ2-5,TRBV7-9,CASSQRNSETQYF,TGTGCCAGCAGCCAAAGGAATTCAGAGACCCAGTACTTC
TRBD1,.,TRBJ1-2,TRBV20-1,CSARDYTGTGIGYGYTF,TGCAGTGCTAGAGATTATACTGGGACAGGGATCGGCTATGGCTACACCTTC
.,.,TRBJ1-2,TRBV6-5,CASSSPGRNGYTF,TGTGCCAGCAGTTCCCCGGGGAGAAATGGCTACACCTTC
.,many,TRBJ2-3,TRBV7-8,CASSSGVLGTDTQYF,TGTGCCAGCAGCTCCGGGGTCCTAGGGACAGATACGCAGTATTTT
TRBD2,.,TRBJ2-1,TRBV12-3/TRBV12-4,CASSLGLAGTNEQFF,TGTGCCAGCAGTTTAGGGCTAGCGGGGACCAATGAGCAGTTCTTC
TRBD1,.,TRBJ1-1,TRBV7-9,CASSTSPETGGYTEAFF,TGTGCCAGCAGCACTAGCCCAGAGACAGGGGGGTACACTGAAGCTTTCTTT
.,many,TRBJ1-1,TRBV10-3,CAISEITVTEAFF,TGTGCCATCAGTGAAATTACAGTGACTGAAGCTTTCTTT
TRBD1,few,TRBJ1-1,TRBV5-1,CASSVQQGGGTEAFF,TGCGCCAGCAGCGTCCAACAGGGGGGGGGGACTGAAGCTTTCTTT
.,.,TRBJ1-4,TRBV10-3,CAISELPTVANEKLFF,TGTGCCATCAGTGAGCTCCCGACGGTAGCTAATGAAAAACTGTTTTTT
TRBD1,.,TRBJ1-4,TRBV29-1,CSGGTVDEKLFF,TGCAGCGGGGGGACAGTAGATGAAAAACTGTTTTTT
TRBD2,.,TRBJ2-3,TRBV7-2,CASSLSLAALEHF,TGTGCCAGCAGCTTAAGCCTAGCGGCCCTCGAGCATTTT
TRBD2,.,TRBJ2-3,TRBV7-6,CASSQGLAAQDTQYF,TGTGCCAGCAGCCAAGGACTAGCGGCACAGGATACGCAGTATTTT
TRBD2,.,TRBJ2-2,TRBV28,CASSLYRGSGGSNTGELFF,TGTGCCAGCAGTTTATATCGGGGTAGCGGGGGGTCGAACACCGGGGAGCTGTTTTTT
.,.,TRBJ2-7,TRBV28,CASSFWEGAYEQYF,TGTGCCAGCAGTTTCTGGGAAGGAGCCTACGAGCAGTACTTC
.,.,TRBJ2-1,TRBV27,CASSPIGLLGPNEQFF,TGTGCCAGCAGCCCAATAGGCCTACTAGGGCCCAATGAGCAGTTCTTC
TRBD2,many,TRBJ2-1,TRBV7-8,CASSLALLSGGYNEQFF,TGTGCCAGCAGCTTAGCGCTCCTTAGCGGGGGGTACAATGAGCAGTTCTTC
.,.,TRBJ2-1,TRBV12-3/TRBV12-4,CASSLYLASYNEQFF,TGTGCCAGCAGTTTATATCTTGCCAGCTACAATGAGCAGTTCTTC
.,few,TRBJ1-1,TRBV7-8,CASSYRDIMNTEAFF,TGTGCCAGCAGCTACCGGGACATCATGAACACTGAAGCTTTCTTT
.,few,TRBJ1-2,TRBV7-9,CASSRDALYGYTF,TGTGCCAGCAGCCGAGACGCCCTCTATGGCTACACCTTC
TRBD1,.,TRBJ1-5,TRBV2,CASSEGQGQPQHF,TGTGCCAGCAGTGAGGGACAGGGTCAGCCCCAGCATTTT